The clone carrying this TCR beta chain showed up many times. Its antigen remains unidentified. As to time point: newly diagnosed GD, antithyroid drugs for less than 3 months. The TCR library was prepared using RNA isolated from PBMCs. Arm-PCR with iRepertoire HTBI primers amplified the CDR3 regions for these TCR beta libraries. Each CDR3 protein gets one entry after TCRdb re-called the multiplex PCR reads with MiXCR. The sample consists of approximately 230,000 distinct CDR3 sequences, about 17% of them appearing once. The record originates from a study of regulatory T cells in long-lasting Graves disease. Findings of the study overall: When disease was persistent, TRBV28, TRBJ1-2 and TRBJ2-5 were the favored segments.

V trimming: 5 bases; J trimming: 2 bases; junction bases outside the gene matches: 12. This CDR3 region has 16 residues. CDR1 and CDR2 (germline): GTSNPN, SVGIG (reference sequence). The clonotype originates from a female donor with Graves disease. Here the sequenced sample was peripheral blood mononuclear cells (PBMCs), taken at new diagnosis, from a patient treated with antithyroid drugs. The V call is TRBV30, the J call TRBJ1-5; 7 nucleotides line up with TRBD1. DNA for the CDR3: TGTGCCTGGGGGGACAGCTTCGATAGGCGCAATCAGCCCCAGCATTTT. Residues: CAWGDSFDRRNQPQHF.